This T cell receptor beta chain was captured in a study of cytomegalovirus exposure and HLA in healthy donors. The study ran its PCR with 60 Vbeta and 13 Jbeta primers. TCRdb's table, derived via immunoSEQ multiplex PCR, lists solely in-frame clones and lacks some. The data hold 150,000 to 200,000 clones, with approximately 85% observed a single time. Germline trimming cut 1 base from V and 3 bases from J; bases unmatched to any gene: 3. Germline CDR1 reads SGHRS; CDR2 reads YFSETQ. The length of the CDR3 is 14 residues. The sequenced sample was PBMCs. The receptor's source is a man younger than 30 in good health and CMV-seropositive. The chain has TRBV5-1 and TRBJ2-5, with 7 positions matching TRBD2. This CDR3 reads CASSLYGGKETQYF. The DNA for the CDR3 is TGCGCCAGCAGCTTGTACGGGGGGAAAGAGACCCAGTACTTC.